A selection of T cell receptor beta chains follows, all from one sample in a study of blood T cell repertoires in COVID-19. Assay used: immunoSEQ multiplex PCR; TCRdb lists only in-frame clones, some missing. This sample carries 150,000 to 200,000 clones, just under 90% of them seen once, and the ten largest clones take about an eighth. The sequenced material came from peripheral blood. The receptors derive from a woman in her 70s with COVID-19, enrolled during active disease. CDR3s include the opening cysteine and the closing phenylalanine or tryptophan. Fields, in order: D gene, J gene, V gene, clone size, CDR3 DNA, CDR3 protein. A D gene is named only where the DNA matches it firmly. Clone size is stated in some rows and not others, as once, few, many or a class when expanded.

TRBD1 | TRBJ1-2 | TRBV5-1 | NA | TGCGCCAGCAGCTTTGGGACAGACCTCTATGGCTACACCTTC | CASSFGTDLYGYTF
NA | TRBJ2-7 | TRBV21-1 | NA | TGTGCCAGCAGTATAAAGACGGGGAGGATCGTCTACGAGCAGTACTTC | CASSIKTGRIVYEQYF
NA | TRBJ2-5 | TRBV19 | NA | TGTGCCAGTAGAAAAGGGGGGGGACGGGAGACCCAGTACTTC | CASRKGGGRETQYF
NA | TRBJ1-3 | TRBV15 | NA | TGTGCCACCAGCAGAGACGGTAGCTCTGGAAACACCATATATTTT | CATSRDGSSGNTIYF
TRBD2 | TRBJ2-1 | TRBV6-2/TRBV6-3 | NA | TGTGCCAGCAGTGCCTGGGACTACCCCGACTACAATGAGCAGTTCTTC | CASSAWDYPDYNEQFF
NA | TRBJ2-7 | TRBV15 | NA | TGTGCCACCAGCAGAGGGGACTTTTCCTACGAGCAGTACTTC | CATSRGDFSYEQYF
NA | TRBJ1-2 | TRBV28 | NA | TGTGCCAGCAGTTTTATGGCCGATTCCTATGGCTACACCTTC | CASSFMADSYGYTF
TRBD2 | TRBJ2-7 | TRBV15 | NA | TGTGCCACCAGCAGAGCTGGGGCTAGCGGTACCTACGAGCAGTACTTC | CATSRAGASGTYEQYF
TRBD1 | TRBJ1-1 | TRBV2 | NA | TGTGCCAGCAGTAACCCCAGACAGGGGAACACTGAAGCTTTCTTT | CASSNPRQGNTEAFF
TRBD1 | TRBJ2-2 | TRBV24-1 | NA | TGTGCCACCAGAGGGACAGGGAAAAACACCGGGGAGCTGTTTTTT | CATRGTGKNTGELFF
NA | TRBJ1-4 | TRBV11-2 | NA | TGTGCCAGCAGCCCTCAATACCAGAGCGGAAAACTGTTTTTT | CASSPQYQSGKLFF
TRBD1 | TRBJ1-5 | TRBV19 | NA | TGTGCCAGTAGTTCAACGACAGGGGCGGGCAATCAGCCCCAGCATTTT | CASSSTTGAGNQPQHF
TRBD1 | TRBJ1-2 | TRBV24-1 | NA | TGTGCCACCAGTGACTCCGACAGGGTTCTTGGCTACACCTTC | CATSDSDRVLGYTF
TRBD1 | TRBJ2-7 | TRBV11-3 | NA | TGTGCCAGCAGCCGAGGGGGCAGGGACTACGAGCAGTACTTC | CASSRGGRDYEQYF
NA | TRBJ1-2 | TRBV9 | NA | TGTGCCAGCAGCGCCGGGATGGTCTATGGCTACACCTTC | CASSAGMVYGYTF
NA | TRBJ1-2 | TRBV29-1 | NA | TGCAGCGTTGGGGGACACCGCGCCGGTGGCTACACCTTC | CSVGGHRAGGYTF
NA | TRBJ1-2 | TRBV6-5 | NA | TGTGCCAGCAGTTCATCCAGGGTAGGCGGCTACACCTTC | CASSSSRVGGYTF
TRBD2 | TRBJ2-3 | TRBV4-2 | once | TGTGCCAGCAGCCCAGGCGGGAGAGGGGCCACAGATACGCAGTATTTT | CASSPGGRGATDTQYF
NA | TRBJ2-7 | TRBV30 | once | TGTGCCTGGGGGGGCGATCCAGCTAACGAGCAGTACTTC | CAWGGDPANEQYF
NA | TRBJ2-5 | TRBV5-1 | few | TGCGCCAGCAGCTTGGGTCCCCTAAGAGAGACCCAGTACTTC | CASSLGPLRETQYF
NA | TRBJ1-2 | TRBV4-3 | NA | TGCGCCAGCAGCCAAATGGGAGGCGGCTATGGCTACACCTTC | CASSQMGGGYGYTF
NA | TRBJ2-1 | TRBV7-3 | once | TGTGCCAGCAGCGTAGGGGGTGGGTACAATGAGCAGTTCTTC | CASSVGGGYNEQFF
TRBD2 | TRBJ2-3 | TRBV11-1 | once | TGTGCCAGCAGCGCCCGACTAGCGGGAGCGACAGATACGCAGTATTTT | CASSARLAGATDTQYF
NA | TRBJ2-3 | TRBV4-3 | NA | TGCGCCAGCAGTCACGGGGGAGTTTTTACAGATACGCAGTATTTT | CASSHGGVFTDTQYF
TRBD1 | TRBJ2-5 | TRBV29-1 | NA | TGCAGCGTTGAAGAAAGGGGGCGAGAGACCCAGTACTTC | CSVEERGRETQYF
NA | TRBJ1-2 | TRBV4-1 | NA | TGCGCCAGCAGCCAAGATCCGGCAGCGCGTGGCTACACCTTC | CASSQDPAARGYTF
NA | TRBJ1-5 | TRBV30 | once | TGTGCCTGGATGGGGGCTAATCAGCCCCAGCATTTT | CAWMGANQPQHF
NA | TRBJ1-4 | TRBV5-5 | NA | TGTGCCAGCAGCTTGGGGGGTTTGGGGCCCCGTAATGAAAAACTGTTTTTT | CASSLGGLGPRNEKLFF
NA | TRBJ2-7 | TRBV29-1 | NA | TGCAGCGTGCGAACCGCGGATCAGTCCTACGAGCAGTACTTC | CSVRTADQSYEQYF
NA | TRBJ2-7 | TRBV28 | NA | TGTGCCAGCAGTTCGACAGTCTCCTACGAGCAGTACTTC | CASSSTVSYEQYF
NA | TRBJ1-2 | TRBV30 | NA | TGTGCCTGGAATCGGGTGAATAACTATGGCTACACCTTC | CAWNRVNNYGYTF
NA | TRBJ2-6 | TRBV11-2 | NA | TGTGCCAGCAGCCTGGAGGGGAGCTCTGGGGCCAACGTCCTGACTTTC | CASSLEGSSGANVLTF
TRBD1 | TRBJ1-1 | TRBV11-3 | NA | TGTGCCAGCAGCCACCGGACAGGGGGGTACACTGAAGCTTTCTTT | CASSHRTGGYTEAFF
TRBD2 | TRBJ2-2 | TRBV5-1 | NA | TGCGCCAGCAAGCGGGAGAACACCGGGGAGCTGTTTTTT | CASKRENTGELFF
TRBD1 | TRBJ1-2 | TRBV9 | once | TGTGCCAGCAGCGCGGCCGGGACAGGGGACCGTGGCTACACCTTC | CASSAAGTGDRGYTF
NA | TRBJ2-1 | TRBV7-9 | few | TGTGCCAGCAGCTTATTCATGGGTGGAGAAGGCGATGAGCAGTTCTTC | CASSLFMGGEGDEQFF
NA | TRBJ2-6 | TRBV5-4 | NA | TGTGCCAGCAGCTTGGAACTTTTTTATGGGGCCAACGTCCTGACTTTC | CASSLELFYGANVLTF